This TCR beta chain was recovered during a study of cytomegalovirus exposure and HLA in healthy donors. Trimming removed 3 bases at V and 2 bases at J, with 5 bases between. Germline V gene lookup returns CDR1 MDHEN and CDR2 SYDVKM. The CDR3 totals 13 residues. Sequencing used immunoSEQ multiplex PCR; TCRdb keeps in-frame clones, though not all of them. The data hold tens of thousands of clones, with 80% to 85% observed a single time. Worth noting for this clone: Its antigen is undetermined. The same CDR3 is also encoded by other DNA sequences in this sample.

Regarding the study as a whole: It was 160 or so TCR beta chains that were listed as cytomegalovirus-associated. Among TCR sequences, most were rare, though some public TCRs appeared in many donors. In vitro confirmation showed three CMV-associated chains to be CMV antigen specific.

This TCR was sampled from a woman under 30 in good health and CMV-seropositive. Sequences were obtained from PBMCs. This chain uses TRBV28 with TRBJ1-5; D is uncertain. As DNA, the CDR3 is TGTGCCAGCAGTTTGAGTGGCAATCAGCCCCAGCATTTT. The encoded protein is CASSLSGNQPQHF.